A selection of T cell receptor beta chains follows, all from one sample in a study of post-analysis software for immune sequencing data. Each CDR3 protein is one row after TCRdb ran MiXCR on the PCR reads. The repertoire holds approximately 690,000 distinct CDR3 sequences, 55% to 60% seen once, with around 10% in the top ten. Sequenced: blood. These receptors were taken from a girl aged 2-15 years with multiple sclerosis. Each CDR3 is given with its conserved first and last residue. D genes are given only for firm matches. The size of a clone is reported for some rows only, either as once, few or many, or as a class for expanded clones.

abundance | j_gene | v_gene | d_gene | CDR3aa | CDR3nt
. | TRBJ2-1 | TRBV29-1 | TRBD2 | CSVYLADDSYNEQFF | TGCAGCGTTTATCTAGCGGACGACTCCTACAATGAGCAGTTCTTC
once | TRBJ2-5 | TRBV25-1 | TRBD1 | CASSEGTGGRETQYF | TGTGCCAGCAGTGAAGGGACAGGGGGCAGAGAGACCCAGTACTTC
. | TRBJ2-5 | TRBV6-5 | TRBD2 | CASSARLAGSETQYF | TGTGCCAGCAGCGCACGACTAGCGGGGAGCGAGACCCAGTACTTC
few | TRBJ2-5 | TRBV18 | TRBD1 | CASSPYRQGGETQYF | TGTGCCAGCTCACCATACAGACAGGGGGGAGAGACCCAGTACTTC
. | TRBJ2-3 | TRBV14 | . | CASSQDRVSLADTQYF | TGTGCCAGCAGCCAAGATCGGGTTTCACTTGCGGATACGCAGTATTTT
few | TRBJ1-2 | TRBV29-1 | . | CSALGQGGYTF | TGCAGCGCCCTCGGGCAGGGTGGCTACACCTTC
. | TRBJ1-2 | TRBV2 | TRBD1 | CASSEKGRGNYGYTF | TGTGCCAGCAGTGAAAAGGGCAGGGGGAACTATGGCTACACCTTC
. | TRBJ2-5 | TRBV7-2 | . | CASSLAKGETQYF | TGTGCCAGCAGCTTAGCGAAAGGAGAGACCCAGTACTTC
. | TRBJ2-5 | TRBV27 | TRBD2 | CASRGLAGGRETQYF | TGTGCCAGCAGAGGGCTAGCGGGAGGAAGGGAGACCCAGTACTTC
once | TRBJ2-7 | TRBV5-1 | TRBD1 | CASSSTGVGYEQYF | TGCGCCAGCAGCTCCACAGGGGTTGGCTACGAGCAGTACTTC
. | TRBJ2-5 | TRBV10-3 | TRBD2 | CAISDGGGSETQYF | TGTGCCATCAGTGATGGGGGAGGGTCAGAGACCCAGTACTTC
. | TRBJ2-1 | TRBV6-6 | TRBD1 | CASSDRGEQFF | TGTGCCAGCAGCGACAGGGGTGAGCAGTTCTTC
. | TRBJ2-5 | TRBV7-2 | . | CASSLLRGTGRETQYF | TGTGCCAGCAGCTTATTGAGAGGGACGGGGAGAGAGACCCAGTACTTC
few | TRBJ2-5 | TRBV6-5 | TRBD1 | CASSQGQLGETQYF | TGTGCCAGCAGCCAGGGACAGCTTGGAGAGACCCAGTACTTC
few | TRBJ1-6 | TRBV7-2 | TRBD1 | CASSLDRPPSSLHF | TGTGCCAGCAGCTTGGACAGGCCTCCTTCGTCCCTCCACTTT
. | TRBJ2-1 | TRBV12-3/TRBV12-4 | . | CASTDVYVEQFF | TGTGCCAGCACTGACGTCTATGTTGAGCAGTTCTTC
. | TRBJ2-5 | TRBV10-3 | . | CAISETGNGVGTQYF | TGTGCCATCAGTGAAACAGGGAATGGTGTCGGGACCCAGTACTTC
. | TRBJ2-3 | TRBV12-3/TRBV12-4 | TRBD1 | CASSFQGATDTQYF | TGTGCCAGCAGTTTCCAGGGGGCCACAGATACGCAGTATTTT
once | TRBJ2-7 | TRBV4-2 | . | CVSSQDLERRSYEQYF | TGTGTCAGCAGCCAAGATTTAGAACGGAGGTCCTACGAGCAGTACTTC
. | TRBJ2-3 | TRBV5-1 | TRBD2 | CASSLETSAATDTQYF | TGCGCCAGCAGCTTGGAGACTAGCGCTGCCACAGATACGCAGTATTTT
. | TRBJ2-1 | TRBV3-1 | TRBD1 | CASSQAGQGKNNEQFF | TGTGCCAGCAGCCAAGCCGGACAGGGGAAAAACAATGAGCAGTTCTTC
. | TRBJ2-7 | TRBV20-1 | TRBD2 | CSARALGLAETYEQYF | TGCAGTGCTAGAGCTTTGGGACTAGCGGAGACATACGAGCAGTACTTC
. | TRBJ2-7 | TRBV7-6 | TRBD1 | CASSLAPGTGTYEQYF | TGTGCCAGCAGCTTAGCGCCCGGGACAGGGACCTACGAGCAGTACTTC
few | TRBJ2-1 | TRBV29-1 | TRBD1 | CSVRQGNNEQFF | TGCAGCGTGCGACAGGGTAATAATGAGCAGTTCTTC
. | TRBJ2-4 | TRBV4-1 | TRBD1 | CASSQRQGNIQYF | TGCGCCAGCAGCCAAAGACAGGGAAACATTCAGTACTTC
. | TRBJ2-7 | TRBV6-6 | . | CATWRRTDPYNEQYF | TGTGCCACCTGGCGTCGGACAGACCCTTACAATGAGCAGTACTTC
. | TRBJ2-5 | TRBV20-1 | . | CSARDVRGETQYF | TGCAGTGCTAGAGATGTCAGGGGAGAGACCCAGTACTTC
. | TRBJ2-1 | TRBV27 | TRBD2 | CASSLFAGEGNEQFF | TGTGCCAGCAGTTTATTCGCGGGAGAAGGAAATGAGCAGTTCTTC
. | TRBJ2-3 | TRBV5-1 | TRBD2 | CASSLRGVVGTDTQYF | TGCGCCAGCAGCCTACGGGGGGTAGTAGGGACAGATACGCAGTATTTT
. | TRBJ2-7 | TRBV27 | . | CASSLVQDDEQYF | TGTGCCAGCAGTTTAGTGCAGGATGACGAGCAGTACTTC
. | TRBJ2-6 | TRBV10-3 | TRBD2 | CAISDKGGRGTSGANVPTF | TGTGCCATCAGTGACAAAGGCGGGAGAGGAACTAGTGGGGCCAACGTCCCGACTTTC
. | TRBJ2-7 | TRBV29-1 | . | CSVVRSSEQYF | TGCAGCGTTGTCAGGTCCTCCGAGCAGTACTTC
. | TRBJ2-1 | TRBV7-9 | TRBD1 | CASSSTRDRGWDEQFF | TGTGCCAGCAGCTCAACCCGGGACAGGGGATGGGATGAGCAGTTCTTC
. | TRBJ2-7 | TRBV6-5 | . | CASSDSLGREQYF | TGTGCCAGCAGTGACTCATTAGGGCGCGAGCAGTACTTC
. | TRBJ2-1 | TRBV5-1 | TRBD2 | CASTVGGGPYNEQFF | TGCGCCAGCACCGTTGGCGGGGGTCCCTACAATGAGCAGTTCTTC
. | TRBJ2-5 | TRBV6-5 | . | CASSYRDSREETQYF | TGTGCCAGCAGTTATCGGGACTCTAGGGAAGAGACCCAGTACTTC
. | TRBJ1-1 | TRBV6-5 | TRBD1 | CASSYSRQGGPEAFF | TGTGCCAGCAGTTACTCGCGACAGGGGGGACCTGAAGCTTTCTTT
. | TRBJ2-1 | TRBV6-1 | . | CASSSLGSHSYNEQFF | TGTGCCTCAAGCAGCCTCGGAAGTCACTCCTACAATGAGCAGTTCTTC
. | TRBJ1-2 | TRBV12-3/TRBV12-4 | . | CASSLSRGDYTF | TGTGCCAGCAGTTTATCTCGGGGGGACTACACCTTC
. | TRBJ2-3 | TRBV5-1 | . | CASSSAQGNTDTQYF | TGCGCCAGCAGCTCTGCACAGGGTAACACAGATACGCAGTATTTT
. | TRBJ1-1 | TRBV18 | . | CTSSPLGRDTEAFF | TGTACCAGCTCCCCCCTGGGCAGGGACACTGAAGCTTTCTTT
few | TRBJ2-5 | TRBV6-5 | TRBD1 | CASSFDRVETQYF | TGTGCCAGCAGTTTCGACAGGGTCGAGACCCAGTACTTC
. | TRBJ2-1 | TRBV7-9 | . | CASSPRGVAYNEQFF | TGTGCCAGCAGCCCCAGAGGGGTAGCCTACAATGAGCAGTTCTTC
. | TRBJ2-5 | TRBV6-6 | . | CASNQYRGQETQYF | TGTGCCAGCAACCAATACAGAGGCCAAGAGACCCAGTACTTC
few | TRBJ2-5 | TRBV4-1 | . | CASSQVFRDGPETQYF | TGCGCCAGCAGCCAAGTTTTCCGGGACGGGCCAGAGACCCAGTACTTC
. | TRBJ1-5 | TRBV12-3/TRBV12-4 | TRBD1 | CASSPREGGHQPQHF | TGTGCCAGCAGTCCCCGGGAAGGGGGCCACCAGCCCCAGCATTTT
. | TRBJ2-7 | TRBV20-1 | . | CSARPRVSLYEQYF | TGCAGTGCTAGACCCCGGGTGTCCCTCTACGAGCAGTACTTC
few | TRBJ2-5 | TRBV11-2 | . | CASSLSRSETQYF | TGTGCCAGCAGCTTGAGTCGTTCTGAGACCCAGTACTTC
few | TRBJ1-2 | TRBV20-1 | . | CSAMPLGTPLFYGYTF | TGCAGTGCTATGCCACTAGGGACCCCGCTTTTCTATGGCTACACCTTC
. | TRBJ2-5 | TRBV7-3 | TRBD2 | CASSLITPSGRDTQYF | TGTGCCAGCAGCTTAATTACGCCTAGCGGGAGGGATACGCAGTACTTC
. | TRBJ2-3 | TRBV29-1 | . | CSLGTTDTQYF | TGCAGCTTGGGGACCACAGATACGCAGTATTTT
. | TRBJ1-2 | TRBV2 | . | CASSPPGTEYGYTF | TGTGCCAGCAGTCCTCCCGGGACGGAGTATGGCTACACCTTC
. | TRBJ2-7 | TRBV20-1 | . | CSARVPRFSSYEQYF | TGCAGTGCTAGAGTTCCCCGGTTCTCCTCCTACGAGCAGTACTTC
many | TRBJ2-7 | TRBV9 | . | CASSTNGYEQYF | TGTGCCAGCAGCACCAACGGCTACGAGCAGTACTTC
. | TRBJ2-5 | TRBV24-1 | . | CATSDLFGGDKETQYF | TGTGCCACCAGTGATTTGTTTGGGGGAGATAAGGAGACCCAGTACTTC
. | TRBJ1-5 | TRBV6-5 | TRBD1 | CASSLTGGINQPQHF | TGTGCCAGCAGCCTAACAGGGGGCATCAATCAGCCCCAGCATTTT
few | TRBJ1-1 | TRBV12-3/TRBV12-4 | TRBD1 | CASSSTGTGWTEAFF | TGTGCCAGCAGTTCCACCGGGACAGGGTGGACTGAAGCTTTCTTT
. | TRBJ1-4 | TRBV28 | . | CASSVYLLGAGLFF | TGTGCCAGCAGTGTGTATCTCCTTGGAGCGGGACTGTTTTTT